This T cell receptor beta chain is from a study of blood T cell repertoires in COVID-19. Study context: Sites in the United States, Italy and Spain provided acute and convalescent COVID-19 samples. Sources were T cells, B-cell-depleted T cells, or PBMCs; the material itself was cDNA or gDNA.

This clone was recorded only once. Authors' data handling: Amplified reference gene primers provided the basis for estimating nucleated cell counts. Sequencing was performed with immunoSEQ multiplex PCR; in TCRdb, only in-frame clones are kept and a portion is missing. V and J calls and clone size come straight from that table; D and trimming were deduced from the DNA. The sample holds tens of thousands of clones; roughly four fifths are singletons and the top ten take 4.5%. Trimming stripped 7 bases from V and 4 bases from J, with 13 bases between. The CDR3 has 12 residues. Germline lookup yields CDR1 SQVTM and CDR2 ANQGSEA.

This receptor was taken from a woman between 55 and 75 years old with acute or convalescent COVID-19. Sequencing was carried out using peripheral blood. The chain is built from TRBV29-1 and TRBJ1-2; no clear D gene. The CDR3 sequence is CSAAARTYGYTF. The CDR3 DNA is TGCAGCGCAGCGGCCAGAACCTATGGCTACACCTTC.